The present T cell receptor (beta chain) was sequenced within a study of T cells in Graves' hyperthyroidism and ophthalmopathy. Authors of the study amplified TCR beta CDR3 regions from RNA transcripts. The HTBI primer set drove a first-round RT-PCR of the TCR CDR3. TCRdb used MiXCR to reprocess the multiplex PCR reads, holding one entry per CDR3 protein. Of 350,000 to 400,000 distinct CDR3 sequences listed, roughly 20% are singletons. A NOSPECS grade of at least 4, a Clinical Activity Score of at least 3 and duration under 3 months were recorded in ophthalmopathy patients. Uncontrolled infection, other autoimmune disease, pregnancy and lactation each barred patients from inclusion. Based on clinical symptoms, serum thyroxine and TRAb, thyroid ultrasound and orbital computed tomography, diagnoses were reached. From germline, CDR1 is MNHEY and CDR2 SVGEGT. The V and J ends lost 4 bases and 0 bases, in that order; junction bases with no gene match: 6. The CDR3 consists of 16 residues.

The genes are TRBV6-2 or TRBV6-3 and TRBJ2-1; TRBD2 aligns across 7 bases. The sequence came from a man aged 18 to 29 with Graves' ophthalmopathy. The sample was blood. The CDR3 sequence is CASSFPRGSSYNEQFF. For the CDR3, the DNA is TGTGCCAGCAGTTTCCCTCGCGGGAGCTCCTACAATGAGCAGTTCTTC.